What follows are 19 T cell receptor beta chains derived from one specimen sequenced in a study of T cell responses to AZD1222 COVID-19 vaccine. Method: immunoSEQ multiplex PCR; TCRdb's copy keeps in-frame clones and lacks some. The sample lists 60,000 to 80,000 clones, around 81% occurring once. Material: peripheral blood, obtained 28 days after the second AZD1222 dose. The receptors originated from an adult who received the AZD1222 COVID-19 vaccine.

This sequence joins TRBV2 and TRBJ2-7, with 9 bases aligning to TRBD2. Germline V gene data show CDR1 as SNHLY and CDR2 as FYNNEI. Trimming removed 3 bases from V and 5 bases from J; junction bases left unmatched: 8. This CDR3 spans 15 amino acids. CDR3 sequence (DNA): TGTGCCAGCAGTGATGGCGGGAGGGCCCCGGACGAGCAGTACTTC. It specifies CASSDGGRAPDEQYF.

This clone was seen a single time. The chain carries TRBV2 and TRBJ2-7; the match to TRBD1 covers 11 bases. V lost 6 bases and J lost 11; bases outside the gene matches: 9. This CDR3 contains 13 residues. Germline CDR1 is SNHLY and CDR2 is FYNNEI. CDR3 in DNA: TGTGCCAGCAGCGCTAACCGGGACAGGGGGAAGTACTTC. The encoded protein is CASSANRDRGKYF.

This clone has just a few counts. This chain links TRBV11-3 with TRBJ1-6; D gene unclear. Germline V CDR1 and CDR2: SGHNT, YENEEA. The CDR3 has 13 amino acids. Trimming stripped 5 bases from V and 8 bases from J, with 10 bases between. In DNA form, the CDR3 reads TGTGCCAGCAGCCTCGGGCCGGATTCACCCCTCCACTTT. Translation: CASSLGPDSPLHF.

In this sample, this clone turned up once. The CDR3 here is CASSPDGLGSAFF. The CDR3 nucleotides read TGTGCCAGCTCACCAGACGGACTGGGGAGCGCTTTCTTT. The rearrangement links TRBV18 to TRBJ1-1; D call uncertain. V lost 2 bases to trimming and J lost 11 bases, with 15 bases between them. This CDR3 has 13 amino acids. Germline V gene sequence: CDR1 KGHSH, CDR2 LQKENI.

The J gene is TRBJ1-3, the V gene TRBV6-5; the D is unclear. Germline assignment: CDR1 MNHEY and CDR2 SVGAGI. V was cut by 5 bases and J by 2 bases, with 13 bases left in between. This CDR3 has 15 amino acids. CDR3: CASSQFGIAGNTIYF. The CDR3, as DNA: TGTGCCAGCAGTCAGTTCGGGATAGCTGGAAACACCATATATTTT.

This clone was observed a few times. The chain carries TRBV24-1 and TRBJ2-7; 8 bases map to TRBD1. Trimming at V came to 4 bases and at J to 0 bases, leaving 4 bases not matched to a gene. CDR1 and CDR2 (germline): KGHDR, SFDVKD. CDR3 length: 15 residues. In DNA, the CDR3 is TGTGCCACCAGTGACACCGGGACAGGCTCCTACGAGCAGTACTTC. Encoded protein: CATSDTGTGSYEQYF.

This chain joins TRBV7-9 and TRBJ2-1; 12 nucleotides line up with TRBD2. The CDR3 is 17 amino acids. Germline V gene sequence: CDR1 SEHNR, CDR2 FQNEAQ (reference sequence). J was trimmed by 9 bases and V by 5 bases; bases with no gene match: 14. CDR3: CASSRGASGGASGEQFF. CDR3 in DNA: TGTGCCAGCAGCAGAGGGGCTAGCGGGGGGGCCAGCGGTGAGCAGTTCTTC. Looking up the rest from reference TRBV7-9 and TRBJ2-1 gives the full variable domain: DTGVSQNPRHKITKRGQNVTFRCDPISEHNRLYWYRQTLGQGPEFLTYFQNEAQLEKSRLLSDRFSAERPKGSFSTLEIQRTEQGDSAMYLCASSRGASGGASGEQFFGPGTRLTVL.

The chain is built from TRBV6-6 and TRBJ1-6; 8 nucleotides line up with TRBD1. In germline, CDR1 is MNHNY, CDR2 SVGAGI (reference sequence). The CDR3 is made up of 14 amino acids. The V segment lost 10 bases and the J segment 10 bases; nucleotides outside the gene matches: 12. CDR3 loop: CATLSGGTSSPLHF. The CDR3 region has the DNA TGTGCCACACTTTCAGGGGGCACTAGCTCACCCCTCCACTTT.

The rearrangement links TRBV27 to TRBJ2-7; no clear D gene. V lost 3 bases and J 6 bases, leaving 9 bases between the germline ends. In germline, CDR1 is MNHEY, CDR2 SMNVEV (reference sequence). The CDR3 consists of 12 residues. The CDR3: CASSFYGSEQYF. The CDR3 bases are TGTGCCAGCAGTTTTTACGGTAGCGAGCAGTACTTC.

This chain connects TRBV15 to TRBJ2-2, with D perhaps TRBD2 (6 bases). CDR1 and CDR2 (germline): LNHNV, YYDKDF (reference sequence). The CDR3 totals 17 residues. V lost 0 bases to trimming and J lost 6 bases, with 17 bases between them. In DNA form, the CDR3 reads TGTGCCACCAGCAGAGACGATGGTCTAGCGTTCGCCGGGGAGCTGTTTTTT. Translation: CATSRDDGLAFAGELFF.

The chain has TRBV10-1 and TRBJ1-5, with D tentatively TRBD1 (5 bases). Trimming took 6 bases from V and 2 from J, leaving 11 bases between them. CDR3 length: 14 residues. Germline V gene sequence: CDR1 WNHNN, CDR2 SYGVQD (reference sequence). CDR3 sequence: CASRNRRGNQPQHF. The CDR3 nucleotides are TGCGCCAGCAGAAACAGGAGAGGCAATCAGCCCCAGCATTTT.

V usage is TRBV19 and J usage is TRBJ1-1, with D unclear. The CDR3 contains 12 residues. CDR1 LNHDA and CDR2 SQIVND come from the germline V gene (reference sequence). V lost 3 bases and J 11 bases, leaving 13 bases between the germline ends. CDR3: CASSMGTLNAFF. The CDR3 nucleotides are TGTGCCAGTAGTATGGGAACACTGAACGCTTTCTTT.

This rearrangement joins TRBV19 to TRBJ2-1; TRBD1 is a possible D gene (5 bases). The V end lost 1 base, the J end lost 10 bases, and 14 bases lay between the germline ends. The V gene's germline CDR1 is LNHDA and CDR2 SQIVND (reference sequence). The CDR3 length is 14 residues. The chain's CDR3 is CASSIGGRVWEQFF. In DNA, the CDR3 is TGTGCCAGTAGTATAGGTGGCAGGGTGTGGGAGCAGTTCTTC.

V gene TRBV2 combines with J gene TRBJ2-1, with TRBD2 as a possible D gene (6 bases). Germline V gene data show CDR1 as SNHLY and CDR2 as FYNNEI. The V end was cut by 6 bases, the J end by 8 bases, with 20 bases between. The CDR3 contains 15 residues. In nucleotides, the CDR3 is TGTGCCAGCAGGGGTGAGGGACTTGCCGTAGATGAGCAGTTCTTC. This encodes CASRGEGLAVDEQFF.

This clone was observed a few times. This chain links TRBV10-2 with TRBJ1-1; D perhaps matches TRBD1 (5 bases). The CDR3 runs to 13 residues. The germline V gene has CDR1 WSHSY and CDR2 SAAADI. Deletions cut 8 bases from V and 4 bases from J, with 14 bases between. The CDR3 is CASRDGSGTEAFF. In nucleotides, the CDR3 is TGCGCCAGCCGGGACGGTTCGGGCACTGAAGCTTTCTTT.

The J gene is TRBJ2-3, the V gene TRBV2; no clear D gene. There are 14 residues in the CDR3. From germline, CDR1 is SNHLY and CDR2 FYNNEI. The germline V and J ends were trimmed by 6 bases and 3 bases, with 13 bases remaining between them. The CDR3 region is CASRGGSATDTQYF. CDR3 DNA: TGTGCCAGCAGGGGCGGCTCAGCAACAGATACGCAGTATTTT.

The chain's CDR3 is CASSFGTSGDQETQYF. CDR3 coding DNA: TGCGCCAGCAGCTTCGGGACTAGCGGGGACCAAGAGACCCAGTACTTC. The chain links TRBV5-1 to TRBJ2-5; 13 bases are shared with TRBD2. Trimming at V came to 2 bases and at J to 0 bases, leaving 1 base not matched to a gene. The length of the CDR3 is 16 residues. Germline CDR1 SGHRS, CDR2 YFSETQ.

The V call is TRBV6-1, the J call TRBJ2-5; tentative D call: TRBD1 (5 bases). Germline loops: CDR1 MNHNS, CDR2 SASEGT. This CDR3 is 16 amino acids long. The ends were cut back, 0 bases at V and 5 bases at J, with 16 bases in the middle. CDR3 sequence (DNA): TGTGCCAGCAGTGAAGCGCTGGCAGGGCTGAGGGAGACCCAGTACTTC. Its protein product is CASSEALAGLRETQYF.

The chain uses TRBV6-1 and TRBJ1-5, with D unclear. From germline, CDR1 is MNHNS and CDR2 SASEGT. The CDR3 is 18 amino acids. Trimming took off 2 bases at V and 4 bases at J, with 21 bases between the two ends. The chain's CDR3 is CASSEIVSSPFGNQPQHF. The CDR3 coding sequence is TGTGCCAGCAGTGAAATAGTTTCGTCACCCTTTGGAAATCAGCCCCAGCATTTT.